This entry describes one T cell receptor beta chain. Its antigen remains unidentified. V shed 9 bases, J shed 6 bases, and the junction held 19 bases outside the gene matches. The CDR3 length is 17 residues. The V gene's germline CDR1 is SNHLY and CDR2 FYNNEI. The entry originates in a study of shared clonotypes between healthy human individuals. Study-level information: Three CD4 naive, three CD4 memory, two CD8 naive and one CD8 memory plate were used per donor. General observations from the study: Clonotype sharing among donors was thought likely to change with sequencing depth. Exclusively blood specimens were collected; tissue repertoires likely differ.

Naive-designated CD8 cells lacked CD45RO, were positively enriched for CCR7, and omitted terminally differentiated effector memory CD45RA+ cells. The authors' processing: ImmunoSEQ yielded junction-only sequences lacking quality scores, so filtering differed. Profiled with immunoSEQ multiplex PCR; TCRdb holds only in-frame clones, not every one. V and J calls and clone size are copied from that table; D and trimming were computed from the DNA. The sample carries millions of clones, roughly 91% recorded once. The sample comprised naive CD8+ T cells from PBMCs. The genes are TRBV2 and TRBJ1-1; 10 bases are a match to TRBD1. This TCR was sampled from a man aged 18 to 29 in good health. Some clones in this sample may be carry-over from other donors' samples. CDR3 sequence reads: CARKGAGTGALRPEAFF. The CDR3 bases are TGTGCCAGAAAGGGGGCCGGGACAGGGGCCCTACGGCCTGAAGCTTTCTTT.